This entry lists 24 T cell receptor beta chains sequenced from one sample in a study of T cells in women clearing cervical HPV infection. The method was immunoSEQ multiplex PCR; TCRdb's version includes in-frame clones alone and lacks a portion of them. The sample has around 16,000 clones; the top ten hold about 11%. What was sequenced was blood buffy coat. The receptors were gathered from a woman aged 18-70 years with a cervical HPV16 infection that either progressed to CIN3+ or cleared (not recorded which).

For this clone: The sequence runs out 3 residues before the end of the CDR3; the remainder is reconstructed from the germline J gene. The rearrangement joins TRBV14 to TRBJ2-2; D perhaps matches TRBD2 (5 bases). V shed 2 bases and J shed 6 bases, with 22 bases lying between them. Germline CDR1 reads SGHDN; CDR2 reads FVKESK. This CDR3 region has 18 residues. CDR3 DNA, as far as it was read: TGTGCCAGCAGCCAACCCCGGGCGAGATCGGGGAAAGCCGGGGAG. It specifies CASSQPRARSGKAGE. The entire CDR3 protein is CASSQPRARSGKAGELFF.

A note on this clone: The read halts 3 residues ahead of the CDR3 end, with the missing end drawn from the germline J gene. The rearrangement links TRBV5-1 to TRBJ1-2, with D perhaps matching TRBD1 (6 bases). V shed 4 bases and J shed 2 bases, with 15 bases lying between them. The V gene's germline CDR1 is SGHRS and CDR2 YFSETQ. This CDR3 spans 15 amino acids. The sequenced CDR3 bases are TGCGCCAGCAGCCCGGAACCGGGACAAAACTATGGC. Translated, it gives CASSPEPGQNYG. The entire CDR3 protein reads CASSPEPGQNYGYTF.

Comment on this clone: The read ends 3 residues shy of where the CDR3 ends; the end is completed using the germline J gene. The chain recombines TRBV7-2 with TRBJ1-2; D gene uncertain. Germline V lookup: CDR1 SGHTA, CDR2 FQGNSA. The CDR3 consists of 13 residues. The CDR3: CATASGSYNDYTF. CDR3 DNA (partial): TGTGCCACCGCTAGCGGGAGCTACAATGAC.

As regards this clone: The read ends 3 residues shy of where the CDR3 ends; the end is completed using the germline J gene. The chain employs TRBV6-2 or TRBV6-3 and TRBJ2-3; 8 bases line up with TRBD2. The germline CDR1 and CDR2 sequences are MNHEY and SVGEGT. Trimming cost V 2 bases and J 1 base; bases outside gene matches: 8. CDR3 length: 17 amino acids. CDR3 DNA, as far as it was read: TGTGCCAGCAGTTACGGTGTGCTGGGACTAGGCACAGATACG. It yields the protein CASSYGVLGLGTDT. The CDR3 reads in full as CASSYGVLGLGTDTQYF.

Points on this clone: The sequenced fragment ends 3 residues before the CDR3 boundary, so the rest is inferred from the germline J gene. The chain couples TRBV7-2 to TRBJ2-2; D is uncertain. The germline V gene encodes CDR1 SGHTA and CDR2 FQGNSA. The CDR3 runs to 14 residues. The covered CDR3 bases are TGTGCCAGCAGCTTAGGCAAAACTAATGAAAAG. Protein: CASSLGKTNEK. The whole CDR3 reads CASSLGKTNEKLFF.

CDR3 sequence: CASTGGDSTEAFF. The sequenced part of the CDR3 DNA is TGCGCCAGCACTGGAGGGGATAGCACTGAA. The chain is built from TRBV5-1 and TRBJ1-1; D may be TRBD1 (5 bases). The read ends 3 residues early relative to the CDR3; the germline J gene fills the gap. CDR1 and CDR2 from the germline V gene are SGHRS and YFSETQ. With 6 bases removed from V and 4 bases from J, the gap between germline ends came to 13 bases. This CDR3 region has 13 residues.

Points on this clone: The read ends 3 residues before the CDR3 terminus; that terminus is restored from the germline J gene. The V gene is TRBV19, the J gene TRBJ1-1; TRBD1 matches at 11 bases. This CDR3 has 15 residues. The V gene's germline CDR1 is LNHDA and CDR2 SQIVND (reference sequence). The ends lost 6 bases at V and 3 bases at J; junction bases unmatched: 6. Incomplete CDR3 DNA: TGTGCCAGTAGGGACAGGGGGCTGGCGTACACTGAA. Residues: CASRDRGLAYTE. Given in full, the CDR3 is CASRDRGLAYTEAFF.

Comment on this clone: The read ends 3 residues early relative to the CDR3; the germline J gene fills the gap. The chain carries TRBV20-1 and TRBJ2-3; 8 bases agree with TRBD2. The ends lost 4 bases at V and 5 bases at J; junction bases unmatched: 8. CDR1 DFQATT and CDR2 SNEGSKA come from the germline V gene (reference sequence). The CDR3 consists of 14 residues. The CDR3 loop reads CSAKVLAGGDTQYF. Incomplete CDR3 DNA: TGCAGTGCTAAAGTCTTGGCGGGAGGAGATACG.

With respect to this clone: The sequenced fragment ends 3 residues before the CDR3 boundary, so the rest is inferred from the germline J gene. This chain uses TRBV6-2 or TRBV6-3 with TRBJ1-2, with D possibly being TRBD1 (6 bases). The CDR3 has 15 amino acids. Looked up from germline, CDR1 is MNHEY and CDR2 is SVGEGT. CDR3 protein: CASSYPVGTPKDYTF. The sequenced part of the CDR3 DNA is TGTGCCAGCAGTTACCCTGTGGGGACACCGAAGGAC.

Regarding this clone: The read falls 3 residues short of the CDR3 end, and the missing part is taken from the germline J gene. This sequence joins TRBV18 and TRBJ1-2; unclear D gene. Deletions cut 6 bases from V and 2 bases from J, with 19 bases between. The germline V gene has CDR1 KGHSH and CDR2 LQKENI. CDR3 length: 16 amino acids. Incomplete CDR3 DNA: TGTGCCAGCTCGGCTCGTGAGGAGGGTTTCAACTATGGC. As protein: CASSAREEGFNYG. The entire CDR3 is CASSAREEGFNYGYTF.

Turning to this clone: From the germline J gene comes the end of the CDR3, since the read stops 3 residues before it. The chain recombines TRBV18 with TRBJ2-2, with D possibly being TRBD1 (5 bases). This CDR3 contains 16 residues. Germline-derived CDR1 and CDR2 are KGHSH and LQKENI. The sequenced part of the CDR3 DNA is TGTGCCAGCTCGGGCAGGGCAGAATCCTATAATTCACCG. It translates to CASSGRAESYNSP. In full, the CDR3 is CASSGRAESYNSPLFF.

About this clone: The CDR3 end lies 3 residues beyond the end of the read and is filled in from the germline J gene. The J gene is TRBJ2-3, the V gene TRBV20-1; maybe TRBD1 (6 bases). The CDR3 is made up of 14 amino acids. V lost 6 bases and J lost 4, with 17 bases in between. CDR1 and CDR2 from the germline V gene are DFQATT and SNEGSKA (reference sequence). Partial CDR3 DNA: TGCAGTGCCCCCCCATCAGGGGCATCAGATACG. It is translated as CSAPPSGASDT. The CDR3 in full is CSAPPSGASDTQYF.

For this clone: The CDR3 end is not reached by the read, which stops 3 residues before it; the germline J gene fills it in. The chain is built from TRBV2 and TRBJ1-1; 7 bases fit TRBD1. The V gene end was trimmed by 8 bases and the J gene end by 4 bases; junction bases not matched to a gene: 10. This CDR3 region has 14 residues. Germline V gene data show CDR1 as SNHLY and CDR2 as FYNNEI. CDR3 in amino acids: CASGGTVPSTEAFF. CDR3 bases read: TGTGCCAGCGGGGGGACAGTACCCAGCACTGAA.

Remarks on this clone: The read is 3 residues too short to cover the CDR3 end, so that end is filled in from the germline J gene. The rearrangement joins TRBV2 to TRBJ2-7; D is uncertain. V was cut by 0 bases and J by 2 bases, with 11 bases left in between. Per germline, CDR1 SNHLY and CDR2 FYNNEI. This CDR3 is built from 15 residues. CDR3 residues: CASSEALVTTYEQYF. CDR3 DNA, as far as it was read: TGTGCCAGCAGTGAAGCGCTTGTCACAACCTACGAG.

Worth noting for this clone: The read is 3 residues too short to cover the CDR3 end, so that end is filled in from the germline J gene. This chain joins TRBV6-9 and TRBJ2-7, with 7 bases matching TRBD2. Per the germline V gene, CDR1 is MNHGY and CDR2 is SVAAGI. This CDR3 region has 17 residues. Trimming removed 5 bases from V and 3 bases from J; junction bases left unmatched: 16. The sequenced part of the CDR3 DNA is TGTGCCAGCAGTCCCCTGAGGCGTCGGCTAGCGGACTACGAG. Its protein product is CASSPLRRRLADYE. The entire CDR3 protein is CASSPLRRRLADYEQYF.

With respect to this clone: Coverage ceases 3 residues before the CDR3 finishes, and the germline J gene fills in the end. The chain uses TRBV19 and TRBJ2-2; 11 bases are shared with TRBD1. V was pared by 3 bases and J by 8 bases, with 11 bases of the junction left unmatched. Germline V gene data show CDR1 as LNHDA and CDR2 as SQIVND (reference sequence). The CDR3 contains 17 residues. The DNA read from the CDR3 is TGTGCCAGTAGTATTCGGAGGACAGGGGGCGTCTTAGGGGAG. The encoded protein is CASSIRRTGGVLGE. The CDR3 as a whole reads CASSIRRTGGVLGELFF.

Concerning this clone: The DNA ends 3 residues before the CDR3 does, and the rest of the CDR3 is filled in from the germline J gene. The V call is TRBV6-1, the J call TRBJ1-4; perhaps TRBD1 as D (6 bases). Germline CDR1 reads MNHNS; CDR2 reads SASEGT. V lost 3 bases and J lost 5, with 10 bases in between. CDR3 length: 14 residues. CDR3 sequence reads: CASSDRQANEKLFF. The part of the CDR3 DNA that was read is TGTGCCAGCAGTGATAGACAGGCGAATGAAAAA.

Concerning this clone itself: The CDR3 is cut off 3 residues early in the read; its end comes from the germline J gene. This chain connects TRBV7-6 to TRBJ2-3; D gene unclear. Germline CDR1 reads SGHVS; CDR2 reads FNYEAQ. The CDR3 length is 15 residues. CDR3 in amino acids: CASSLAYSSQETQYF. The sequenced part of the CDR3 DNA is TGTGCCAGCAGCTTAGCGTACTCCTCCCAAGAGACG. Together with reference TRBV7-6 and TRBJ2-3, the CDR3 gives the full variable domain: GAGVSQSPRYKVTKRGQDVALRCDPISGHVSLYWYRQALGQGPEFLTYFNYEAQQDKSGLPNDRFSAERPEGSISTLTIQRTEQRDSAMYRCASSLAYSSQETQYFGPGTRLTVL.

For this clone: The read terminates 3 residues before the CDR3 end, so the remaining end is supplied by the germline J gene. The J gene is TRBJ1-1, the V gene TRBV19; D perhaps matches TRBD1 (5 bases). There are 14 residues in the CDR3. Trimming took off 4 bases at V and 4 bases at J, with 13 bases between the two ends. The V gene's germline CDR1 is LNHDA and CDR2 SQIVND (reference sequence). CDR3 DNA, as far as it was read: TGTGCCAGTAGTAACGCCGACAGAGCCACTGAA. As protein: CASSNADRATE. The entire CDR3 is CASSNADRATEAFF.

Concerning this clone: Read data end 3 residues before the CDR3 end; the end is taken from the germline J gene. J is TRBJ1-1 and V is TRBV11-2; D perhaps matches TRBD1 (6 bases). The CDR3 is 13 amino acids. Germline V gene data show CDR1 as SGHAT and CDR2 as FQNNGV. Trimming removed 2 bases from V and 4 bases from J, with 8 bases in between. The part of the CDR3 DNA that was read is TGTGCCAGCAGCTTACAGGGGTTCACTGAA. Translated: CASSLQGFTE. From start to end, the CDR3 is CASSLQGFTEAFF.

As to this clone: The CDR3 is cut off 3 residues early in the read; its end comes from the germline J gene. This chain uses TRBV5-1 with TRBJ1-6; no clear D. The V end lost 0 bases, the J end lost 7 bases, and 5 bases lay between the germline ends. Germline lookup yields CDR1 SGHRS and CDR2 YFSETQ. The CDR3 is 13 residues long. The covered CDR3 bases are TGCGCCAGCAGCTTGGGACAAAATTCACCC. Translation gives CASSLGQNSP. The whole CDR3 sequence is CASSLGQNSPLHF. The full variable domain, with the rest looked up from reference TRBV5-1 and TRBJ1-6, is KAGVTQTPRYLIKTRGQQVTLSCSPISGHRSVSWYQQTPGQGLQFLFEYFSETQRNKGNFPGRFSGRQFSNSRSEMNVSTLELGDSALYLCASSLGQNSPLHFGNGTRLTVT.

Judged by frequency, this clone is medium-sized. The sequence runs out 3 residues before the end of the CDR3; the remainder is reconstructed from the germline J gene. The chain carries TRBV12-5 and TRBJ1-4; TRBD1 agrees at 7 bases. J was trimmed by 5 bases and V by 5 bases; bases with no gene match: 5. Germline V gene lookup returns CDR1 LGHNT and CDR2 FRNRAP. This CDR3 contains 14 residues. This CDR3 reads CASGPDRANEKLFF. CDR3 DNA, as far as it was read: TGTGCTAGTGGTCCAGACAGGGCGAATGAAAAA. The whole variable domain, filled in from reference TRBV12-5 and TRBJ1-4, reads DARVTQTPRHKVTEMGQEVTMRCQPILGHNTVFWYRQTMMQGLELLAYFRNRAPLDDSGMPKDRFSAEMPDATLATLKIQPSEPRDSAVYFCASGPDRANEKLFFGSGTQLSVL.

The CDR3 loop is CAWSVGSGGSYEQYF. CDR3 DNA, as far as it was read: TGTGCCTGGAGTGTGGGAAGCGGAGGGTCCTACGAG. The chain carries TRBV30 and TRBJ2-7, with a weak D call TRBD2 (6 bases). The CDR3 extends 3 residues past the end of the read, so its final part is completed from the germline J gene. Germline V gene sequence: CDR1 GTSNPN, CDR2 SVGIG (reference sequence). The CDR3 totals 15 residues. V shed 0 bases and J shed 1 base, with 13 bases lying between them. The full variable domain, with the rest looked up from reference TRBV30 and TRBJ2-7, is SQTIHQWPATLVQPVGSPLSLECTVEGTSNPNLYWYRQAAGRGLQLLFYSVGIGQISSEVPQNLSASRPQDRQFILSSKKLLLSDSGFYLCAWSVGSGGSYEQYFGPGTRLTVT.

With regard to this clone: The read ends 3 residues before the CDR3 terminus; that terminus is restored from the germline J gene. The chain has TRBV10-3 and TRBJ2-3; 8 nucleotides match TRBD1. The length of the CDR3 is 13 residues. CDR1 is ENHRY, CDR2 SYGVKD, per germline. Incomplete CDR3 DNA: TGTGCCATCAGTTCACAGGGGGATCAGCCG. Translating gives CAISSQGDQP. The CDR3 reads in full as CAISSQGDQPQYF.